This entry lists 8 T cell receptor beta chains sequenced from one sample in a study of T cells in Graves' hyperthyroidism and ophthalmopathy. RNA transcripts yielded amplified TCR beta CDR3 regions. Researchers ran a first-round RT-PCR on the TCR CDR3 using the HTBI primer set. MiXCR was run by TCRdb on the multiplex PCR reads, yielding one entry per CDR3 protein. Here the sample spans a few hundred thousand distinct CDR3 sequences, approximately 15% being singletons. Sequenced: blood. All receptors derive from a woman aged 18-35 years with Graves' hyperthyroidism that later progressed to Graves' ophthalmopathy.

The chain employs TRBV12-3 or TRBV12-4 and TRBJ2-1; 9 bases align to TRBD2. With V trimmed by 5 bases and J by 7 bases, 15 bases remained unmatched. This CDR3 region has 17 residues. CDR3 region: CASSPVGREGPGNEQFF. Written as DNA, the CDR3 is TGTGCCAGCAGTCCCGTTGGGCGGGAGGGCCCGGGGAATGAGCAGTTCTTC.

At least ten counts were recorded for this clonotype. The CDR3 region has the DNA TGTGCCAGCAGTTACTCGAATCGTTGGGTAGGGACTAGCGGCAATGAGCAGTTCTTC. This encodes CASSYSNRWVGTSGNEQFF. The chain has TRBV6-2 or TRBV6-3 and TRBJ2-1, with TRBD2 identical over 11 bases. Trimming at V came to 0 bases and at J to 6 bases, leaving 13 bases not matched to a gene. This CDR3 is 19 amino acids long. In germline, CDR1 is MNHEY, CDR2 SVGEGT.

V is TRBV4-2 and J is TRBJ2-1; perhaps TRBD1 as D (5 bases). Per the germline V gene, CDR1 is LGHNA and CDR2 is YNFKEQ. Deletions cut 4 bases from V and 7 bases from J, with 17 bases between. This CDR3 is 15 amino acids long. The DNA for the CDR3 is TGTGCCAGCAGCCGAAGGGGTTCAGAGAATAATGAGCAGTTCTTC. Encoded protein: CASSRRGSENNEQFF.

This clonotype was observed many times. The chain combines TRBV9 with TRBJ2-3, with 7 bases that match TRBD1. Germline loops: CDR1 SGDLS, CDR2 YYNGEE. Germline trimming cut 0 bases from V and 6 bases from J; bases unmatched to any gene: 4. CDR3 length equals 14 residues. The CDR3 nucleotides are TGTGCCAGCAGCGTAGAAGGGGGCGGCGATACGCAGTATTTT. It translates to CASSVEGGGDTQYF.

This clonotype was detected only a few times. J is TRBJ2-5 and V is TRBV5-8; TRBD1 matches 9 bases. After removal of 5 bases from V and 2 bases from J, the junction contained 7 bases not matched to a gene. Per the germline V gene, CDR1 is SGHTS and CDR2 is YDEGEE. The CDR3 contains 15 residues. In DNA, the CDR3 is TGTGCCAGCAGGCCGACAGGGGGAAGGCAAGAGACCCAGTACTTC. This gives the protein CASRPTGGRQETQYF.

This clonotype was counted a few times. The chain couples TRBV6-1 to TRBJ2-1, with D perhaps matching TRBD1 (5 bases). V was clipped by 5 bases and J by 8 bases, with 13 bases between them. Germline V CDR1 and CDR2: MNHNS, SASEGT. The CDR3 runs to 13 residues. CDR3 coding DNA: TGTGCCAGCAGTCAGTTACAGGTCCATGAGCAGTTCTTC. Translating it yields CASSQLQVHEQFF.

This clonotype showed up just a few times. The rearrangement joins TRBV14 to TRBJ2-1; 7 bases agree with TRBD2. Germline CDR1 SGHDN, CDR2 FVKESK. V lost 0 bases to trimming and J lost 10 bases; unmatched junction nucleotides: 12. The CDR3 loop spans 16 amino acids. Written as DNA, the CDR3 is TGTGCCAGCAGCCAAGAGGTGGGAGCGGGAATCGGCGAGCAGTTCTTC. This sequence encodes CASSQEVGAGIGEQFF.

This clonotype was observed many times. The J gene is TRBJ1-5, the V gene TRBV12-3 or TRBV12-4; no definite D call. V was clipped by 5 bases and J by 0 bases, with 8 bases between them. This CDR3 has 14 residues. The CDR3 region is CASSPEFSNQPQHF. In nucleotides, the CDR3 is TGTGCCAGCAGTCCGGAATTTAGCAATCAGCCCCAGCATTTT.